This entry concerns a single T cell receptor (beta chain). Its antigen is as yet unknown. The junction and the germline gene differ at one end; a read error may be behind it. Having been cultured for about ten days, the cells underwent CD4+ T cell isolation. Germline V gene lookup returns CDR1 SGHRS and CDR2 YFSETQ. The CDR3 consists of 14 residues. This record belongs to a study of vaccination effects on CD4 cells after COVID-19. Notes on the study in general: Marked clonal contraction was seen late after vaccination (in both infection- and vaccine-induced clones).

The method was immunoSEQ multiplex PCR; TCRdb's version includes in-frame clones alone and lacks a portion of them. The sample contains more than 40,000 clones, about 70% of which appear only once. The sequencing used CD4+ T cells from PBMCs cultured without peptide, collected before COVID-19 vaccination. The rearrangement joins TRBV5-1 to TRBJ2-7; D possibly matches TRBD1 or TRBD2 (5 bases each). The clonotype comes from a human donor who had a prior SARS-CoV-2 infection. The CDR3 DNA sequence: TGCGCCAGCAGTTTGGGACCGGGATCCTACGAGCAGTACTTC. It specifies CASSLGPGSYEQYF.